This T cell receptor (beta chain) is drawn from a study of identical twins' blood T cells. The germline V gene has CDR1 DFQATT and CDR2 SNEGSKA (reference sequence). The CDR3 totals 11 residues. Deletions cut 4 bases from V and 5 bases from J, with 8 bases between. Each TCR cDNA library carried sample-specific barcodes on both ends. MiXCR, applied by TCRdb to the 5' RACE reads, yields one record per CDR3 protein. The sample records fewer than 450,000 distinct CDR3 sequences, more than 25% being singletons. The gene calls are TRBV20-1 and TRBJ2-5; D is undetermined. The receptor was isolated from a woman between 18 and 49 years old in good health. Sequencing was done on a sample of PBMCs. CDR3 sequence: CSAKPKETQYF. The CDR3 coding sequence is TGCAGTGCTAAACCGAAGGAGACCCAGTACTTC.